This T cell receptor (beta chain) was obtained from a study of tumor-infiltrating lymphocytes in primary liver carcinoma. Overall study context: Tumors were staged T1-T3 N0M0 and measured about 4 to 11 cm across.

V shed 6 bases, J shed 6 bases, and the junction held 11 bases outside the gene matches. The CDR3 covers 16 residues. Germline CDR1 is SNHLY and CDR2 is FYNNEI. From around 530 ng of total RNA, TCR beta-specific cDNA was reverse-transcribed using a constant-region primer. A slightly modified ARM-PCR protocol with three nested multiplex PCR rounds produced these TCR beta libraries. The two initial PCR rounds, about 9 cycles each, used TRBV1-TRBV30 forward and C-beta reverse primers. TCRdb reanalysed the multiplex PCR reads using MiXCR and keeps one entry per CDR3 protein. The repertoire holds 70,000 to 95,000 distinct CDR3 sequences, with roughly 69% as singletons. Co-extraction of both nucleic acids (RNA and DNA) used roughly 18-34 mg of unsorted bulk tissue.

This sequence was found in a middle-aged man with primary liver carcinoma and hepatitis B virus infection. Input material: liver tumor tissue from sampling region 4. Regarding subset: tumor region T4, right-lateral pole. The J gene is TRBJ2-7, the V gene TRBV2; 13 bases match TRBD2. The CDR3 DNA sequence: TGTGCCAGCAGAGTCACTAGCGGGAGGGCCCAGGGCGAGCAGTACTTC. This gives the protein CASRVTSGRAQGEQYF.